Listed below are T cell receptor beta chains from one sample, sequenced in a study of response to subunit inactivated influenza vaccine. TCRdb ran MiXCR on the RT-PCR reads and lists one entry per CDR3 protein. This table holds almost 600,000 distinct CDR3 sequences, approximately 15% found once. The material sequenced was PBMCs from blood, taken 11 to 12 days after vaccination. Every receptor here comes from a man aged 45-65 years who received an inactivated influenza vaccine. The CDR3 runs from the conserved cysteine through the conserved F or W. D genes are given only for firm matches. Size is omitted from some rows. Given values are once, few, many or a class for expanded clones.

>TRBV18|TRBJ1-2|many|.
CASSVDGYGYTF
TGTGCCAGCTCCGTCGATGGCTATGGCTACACCTTC
>TRBV28|TRBJ2-2|many|.
CASILGGGLTGELFF
TGTGCCAGCATCTTGGGTGGGGGTTTGACCGGGGAGCTGTTTTTT
>TRBV7-9|TRBJ2-3|many|.
CASSLVIDTQYF
TGTGCCAGCAGCTTAGTGATAGATACGCAGTATTTT
>TRBV12-3/TRBV12-4|TRBJ1-4|few|.
CASSYKGGGVEKLFF
TGTGCCAGCAGTTACAAAGGAGGGGGGGTTGAAAAACTGTTTTTT
>TRBV24-1|TRBJ2-3|.|TRBD2
CATSDPSVRAGGQDTQYF
TGTGCCACCAGTGACCCCTCCGTGAGAGCGGGGGGGCAAGATACGCAGTATTTT
>TRBV12-3/TRBV12-4|TRBJ2-5|.|.
CASSAVGRGETQYF
TGTGCCAGCAGCGCCGTGGGGCGCGGGGAGACCCAGTACTTC
>TRBV2|TRBJ2-5|few|.
CASSGGGLQETQYF
TGTGCCAGCAGTGGGGGGGGGCTCCAAGAGACCCAGTACTTC
>TRBV7-2|TRBJ2-3|.|.
CASSLANGSTQYF
TGTGCCAGCAGCTTAGCTAACGGTAGTACGCAGTATTTT
>TRBV6-2/TRBV6-3|TRBJ1-2|.|.
CASSQIKRDASYYTF
TGTGCCAGCAGTCAAATTAAACGGGACGCTTCGTACTACACCTTC
>TRBV5-6|TRBJ2-5|.|.
CASRTGLGAETQYF
TGTGCCAGCAGGACGGGTCTCGGGGCAGAGACCCAGTACTTC
>TRBV4-3|TRBJ2-3|many|.
CASSQVTGATEQYF
TGCGCCAGCAGCCAAGTCACGGGGGCGACGGAGCAGTATTTT
>TRBV18|TRBJ2-7|.|.
CASSPRGSSGNEQYF
TGTGCCAGCTCACCTCGGGGCTCCTCCGGGAACGAGCAGTACTTC
>TRBV7-7|TRBJ2-7|few|TRBD1
CASSQGQGASVQYF
TGTGCCAGCAGCCAAGGACAGGGGGCGAGTGTGCAGTACTTC
>TRBV5-1|TRBJ2-5|few|.
CASSASIRETQYF
TGCGCCAGCAGCGCCAGTATCCGAGAGACCCAGTACTTC
>TRBV9|TRBJ2-3|few|.
CASSVWAGTEDTQYF
TGTGCCAGCAGCGTATGGGCAGGGACCGAAGATACGCAGTATTTT
>TRBV7-9|TRBJ1-3|few|.
CASSLVPGTGNTIYF
TGTGCCAGCAGCTTAGTCCCAGGGACTGGAAACACCATATATTTT
>TRBV20-1|TRBJ2-2|.|.
CSARDSLQGDTGELFF
TGCAGTGCTAGGGATTCGTTGCAGGGCGACACCGGGGAGCTGTTTTTT
>TRBV25-1|TRBJ2-1|.|TRBD1
CASMGPGQGNEQFF
TGTGCCAGTATGGGCCCTGGACAGGGCAATGAGCAGTTCTTC
>TRBV5-4|TRBJ2-1|.|TRBD2
CASNSASGTYNEQFF
TGTGCCAGCAACTCAGCTAGCGGAACCTACAATGAGCAGTTCTTC
>TRBV20-1|TRBJ2-4|many|TRBD1
CSALRDRVQNIQYF
TGCAGTGCTCTCCGGGACAGGGTGCAAAACATTCAGTACTTC
>TRBV27|TRBJ2-2|.|TRBD2
CASSFLTSENTGELFF
TGTGCCAGCAGTTTCCTGACTAGCGAGAACACCGGGGAGCTGTTTTTT
>TRBV12-3/TRBV12-4|TRBJ2-5|.|.
CASSFNPGAQYF
TGTGCCAGCAGTTTCAATCCAGGGGCCCAGTACTTC
>TRBV28|TRBJ2-7|.|.
CASSFFRGVSYEQYF
TGTGCCAGCAGTTTCTTCAGGGGGGTTTCCTACGAGCAGTACTTC
>TRBV28|TRBJ1-6|.|TRBD1
CASSLLPTGGAGSPLHF
TGTGCCAGCAGTTTACTTCCGACAGGGGGCGCAGGTTCACCCCTCCACTTT
>TRBV7-8|TRBJ2-3|.|.
CASSPGVHTDTQYF
TGTGCCAGCAGCCCGGGGGTCCACACAGATACGCAGTATTTT
>TRBV7-9|TRBJ1-1|.|.
CASSPTGTEAFF
TGTGCCAGCAGTCCCACAGGGACTGAAGCTTTCTTT
>TRBV15|TRBJ2-7|.|.
CATSREGMYEQYF
TGTGCCACCAGCAGAGAAGGAATGTACGAGCAGTACTTC
>TRBV20-1|TRBJ2-5|many|.
CSTRAPLLGTQYF
TGCAGTACCCGGGCCCCCCTGCTTGGGACCCAGTACTTC
>TRBV12-3/TRBV12-4|TRBJ2-1|.|TRBD2
CASSKGAGGPNEQFF
TGTGCCAGCAGTAAAGGAGCGGGGGGGCCTAATGAGCAGTTCTTC
>TRBV28|TRBJ1-4|few|TRBD1
CASSYPRDSGVKLFF
TGTGCCAGCAGTTACCCCCGGGACAGCGGTGTAAAACTGTTTTTT
>TRBV11-2|TRBJ2-3|.|.
CASSPPRIARSSDTQYF
TGTGCCAGCAGCCCCCCCCGAATAGCGCGGTCTTCAGATACGCAGTATTTT
>TRBV7-2|TRBJ2-2|once|TRBD1
CASSTRQGLTGELFF
TGTGCCAGCAGCACCCGACAGGGGCTCACCGGGGAGCTGTTTTTT
>TRBV9|TRBJ2-7|few|.
CASSVGNSGYYEQYF
TGTGCCAGCAGCGTAGGAAATAGCGGTTACTACGAGCAGTACTTC
>TRBV12-3/TRBV12-4|TRBJ2-1|many|TRBD1
CASRPAGTGHYNEQFF
TGTGCCAGCAGACCAGCCGGGACAGGACACTACAATGAGCAGTTCTTC
>TRBV11-2|TRBJ2-2|.|TRBD2
CASSLVSTSGRAANTGELFF
TGTGCCAGCAGCTTAGTCTCGACTAGCGGGAGGGCCGCGAACACCGGGGAGCTGTTTTTT
>TRBV28|TRBJ2-4|few|TRBD1
CASSQSGQGYIQYF
TGTGCCAGCAGTCAGTCGGGACAGGGCTACATTCAGTACTTC
>TRBV28|TRBJ1-6|.|.
CASSPRSGHRSSYNSPLHF
TGTGCCAGCAGCCCTAGATCCGGACACAGGAGCTCCTATAATTCACCCCTCCACTTT
>TRBV19|TRBJ2-4|.|TRBD1
CASSPGQAANIQYF
TGTGCCAGTAGTCCCGGACAGGCTGCAAACATTCAGTACTTC
>TRBV4-3|TRBJ1-6|few|.
CASSRGGNGSPLHF
TGCGCCAGCAGCCGAGGGGGTAACGGTTCACCCCTCCACTTT
>TRBV28|TRBJ1-5|.|TRBD1
CASSGDREVHF
TGTGCCAGCAGTGGGGACAGGGAGGTGCATTTT
>TRBV5-1|TRBJ2-7|.|.
CASSLQGSAEQYF
TGCGCCAGCAGCTTACAGGGTTCGGCCGAGCAGTACTTC